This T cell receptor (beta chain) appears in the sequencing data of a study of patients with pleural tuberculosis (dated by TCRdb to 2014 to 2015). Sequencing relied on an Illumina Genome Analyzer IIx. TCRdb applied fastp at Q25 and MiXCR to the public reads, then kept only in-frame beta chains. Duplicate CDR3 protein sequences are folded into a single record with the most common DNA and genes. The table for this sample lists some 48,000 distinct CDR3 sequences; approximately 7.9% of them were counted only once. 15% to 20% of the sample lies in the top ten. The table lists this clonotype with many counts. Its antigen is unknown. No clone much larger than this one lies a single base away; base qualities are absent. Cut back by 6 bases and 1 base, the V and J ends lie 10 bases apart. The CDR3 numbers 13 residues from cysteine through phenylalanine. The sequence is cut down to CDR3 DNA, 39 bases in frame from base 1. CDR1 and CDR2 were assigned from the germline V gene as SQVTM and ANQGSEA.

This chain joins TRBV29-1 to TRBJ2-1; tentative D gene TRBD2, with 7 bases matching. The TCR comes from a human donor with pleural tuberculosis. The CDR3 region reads CSVAGASYNEQFF. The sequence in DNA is TGCAGCGTCGCGGGGGCTTCCTACAATGAGCAGTTCTTC.